This TCR beta chain was retrieved from a study of blood T cell repertoires in COVID-19. Authors' processing steps: Reference gene primer amplification in the assay estimated nucleated cell counts. Here immunoSEQ multiplex PCR was the method, and the copy in TCRdb shows in-frame clones only, minus some. That table furnishes V, J and clone size, whereas the DNA furnished D and trimming. The sample lists around 79,000 clones, 88% occurring once. This CDR3 contains 14 residues. Trimming left V 4 bases short and J 5 bases short, with 14 bases between. Germline V gene lookup returns CDR1 SGHDN and CDR2 FVKESK.

The TCR originated in a human donor in a cohort sampled during active COVID-19. This chain joins TRBV14 and TRBJ1-1; D is possibly TRBD1 (6 bases). Source material: peripheral blood. In DNA form, the CDR3 reads TGTGCCAGCAGCCGGAGGGAGGGGGGTACTGAAGCTTTCTTT. It is translated as CASSRREGGTEAFF.